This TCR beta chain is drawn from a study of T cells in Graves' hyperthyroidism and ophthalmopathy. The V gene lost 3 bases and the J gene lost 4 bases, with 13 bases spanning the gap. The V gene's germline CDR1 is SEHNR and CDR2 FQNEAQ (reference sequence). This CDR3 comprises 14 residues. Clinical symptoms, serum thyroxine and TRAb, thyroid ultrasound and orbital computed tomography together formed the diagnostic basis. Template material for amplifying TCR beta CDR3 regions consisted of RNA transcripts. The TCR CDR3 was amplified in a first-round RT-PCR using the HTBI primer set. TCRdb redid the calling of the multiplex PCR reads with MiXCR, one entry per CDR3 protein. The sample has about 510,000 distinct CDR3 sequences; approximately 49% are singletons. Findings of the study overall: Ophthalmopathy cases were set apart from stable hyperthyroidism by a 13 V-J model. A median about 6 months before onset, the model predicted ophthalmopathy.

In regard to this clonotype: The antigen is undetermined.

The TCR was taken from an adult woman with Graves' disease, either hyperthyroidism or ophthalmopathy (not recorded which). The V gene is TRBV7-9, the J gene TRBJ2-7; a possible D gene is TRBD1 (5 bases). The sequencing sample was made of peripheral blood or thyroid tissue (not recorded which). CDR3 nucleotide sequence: TGTGCCAGCAGCTTGGCGGAACAGGAATACGAGCAGTACTTC. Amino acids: CASSLAEQEYEQYF.